This T cell receptor beta chain was obtained from a study of T-cell memory formation after mild COVID-19. This clonotype was seen more than once but under ten times. The V and J ends lost 11 bases and 7 bases, in that order; junction bases with no gene match: 13. The CDR3 spans 14 residues. Germline V CDR1 and CDR2: MNHNS, SASEGT. Using its own MiXCR run on the 5' RACE reads, TCRdb lists one record per CDR3 protein. The table records almost 550,000 distinct CDR3 sequences, around 21% of them present only once. The rearrangement links TRBV6-1 to TRBJ2-5; TRBD2 agrees at 10 bases. The source of this sequence is an adult woman who had mild COVID-19 (a few samples of this study predate the infection). Cell type and time point are not known. The specimen sequenced was PBMCs or a T cell subset sorted from them (not recorded which). Here the CDR3 reads CAGSEAGGPVTQYF. The CDR3 nucleotides read TGTGCCGGATCTGAAGCGGGAGGGCCGGTGACCCAGTACTTC.